The next 27 T cell receptor beta chains were all read from a single sample in a study of shared clonotypes between healthy human individuals (dated by TCRdb to about 2020). Libraries were built with the immunoSEQ multiplex PCR assay. TCRdb retrieved this table from immuneACCESS and kept in-frame rearrangements only. Not all clones are present; in checked studies, unresolved V genes account for under half, and no reason is known for the remainder. Within this sample are some 2 million clones, with approximately 95% of them counted one time only. The ten most abundant clones make up more than 0.1% of the sample. Material: naive CD4+ T cells sorted from blood. The cell subset or site label here, explained by the study, means: CD45RA+ positively selected. The origin of the receptors is a man between 18 and 29 years old in good health.

The genes are TRBV4-1 and TRBJ2-1; D call uncertain. The CDR3 extends over 14 amino acids. Trimming removed 5 bases from V and 9 bases from J, with 17 bases in between. Germline-derived CDR1 and CDR2 are MGHRA and YSYEKL. As DNA, the CDR3 is TGCGCCAGCAGCTTACCACTCCGTCGCGGTGAGCAGTTCTTC. Residues: CASSLPLRRGEQFF.

The rearrangement links TRBV27 to TRBJ1-2, with 7 bases lining up with TRBD1. J lost 4 bases, V lost 2 bases, and 4 bases had no gene match. The CDR3 consists of 14 residues. Looked up from germline, CDR1 is MNHEY and CDR2 is SMNVEV (reference sequence). CDR3 protein: CASSLEGAGYGYTF. The CDR3, as DNA: TGTGCCAGCAGTTTAGAGGGGGCGGGCTATGGCTACACCTTC.

The V and J genes are TRBV27 and TRBJ1-3; TRBD1 is a possible D gene (6 bases). Germline V CDR1 and CDR2: MNHEY, SMNVEV (reference sequence). Trimming shortened V by 8 bases and J by 2 bases, and 16 bases separated the two germline ends. CDR3 length equals 15 residues. CDR3 sequence reads: CASGRGKGTGNTIYF. CDR3 bases: TGTGCCAGCGGGAGGGGGAAGGGAACTGGAAACACCATATATTTT.

V and J are TRBV10-2 and TRBJ1-5; maybe TRBD1 (5 bases). Trimming pared 3 bases from V and 4 bases from J, leaving 7 bases between. CDR3 length: 13 residues. Germline-derived CDR1 and CDR2 are WSHSY and SAAADI. The CDR3 region has the DNA TGCGCCAGCAGTGAAGAGGGGAATCAGCCCCAGCATTTT. Translating gives CASSEEGNQPQHF.

The CDR3 protein is CAWSRDTRTDTQYF. CDR3 coding DNA: TGTGCCTGGAGTCGGGACACCCGCACAGATACGCAGTATTTT. The chain recombines TRBV30 with TRBJ2-3; possible D gene TRBD1, 6 bases. V lost 2 bases, J lost 1 base, and 10 bases lay in between. Germline V gene data show CDR1 as GTSNPN and CDR2 as SVGIG (reference sequence). The CDR3 is made up of 14 amino acids.

The V gene is TRBV6-1, the J gene TRBJ2-1; D is uncertain. The CDR3 extends over 14 amino acids. From germline, CDR1 is MNHNS and CDR2 SASEGT. V dropped 4 bases and J dropped 5 bases, with 12 bases sitting between them. The chain's CDR3 is CASSVGNTNNEQFF. In DNA form, the CDR3 reads TGTGCCAGCAGTGTGGGCAACACCAACAATGAGCAGTTCTTC.

The rearrangement links TRBV6-1 to TRBJ1-2; D unclear. The germline V gene has CDR1 MNHNS and CDR2 SASEGT. The CDR3 runs to 12 residues. Trimming removed 6 bases at V and 3 bases at J, with 8 bases between. CDR3: CASRESDYGYTF. As DNA, the CDR3 is TGTGCCAGCAGGGAGTCGGACTATGGCTACACCTTC.

The rearrangement uses TRBV7-9 and TRBJ1-4; D might be TRBD1 (5 bases). V was pared by 1 base and J by 3 bases, with 15 bases between. Germline V lookup: CDR1 SEHNR, CDR2 FQNEAQ (reference sequence). There are 17 residues in the CDR3. CDR3 nucleotides: TGTGCCAGCAGCTTAGAACCATCAGGGTATGCTAATGAAAAACTGTTTTTT. It translates to CASSLEPSGYANEKLFF.

The chain recombines TRBV30 with TRBJ2-7, with 10 bases aligning to TRBD1. The CDR3 is 15 amino acids. Germline loops: CDR1 GTSNPN, CDR2 SVGIG (reference sequence). J lost 0 bases, V lost 3 bases, and 5 bases had no gene match. The DNA for the CDR3 is TGTGCCTGGAGCCGCCGGACAGGGGGCTCCTACGAGCAGTACTTC. This sequence encodes CAWSRRTGGSYEQYF.

This clone was seen more than once but under ten times. CDR3 loop: CASSYRRDQPQHF. In DNA form, the CDR3 reads TGTGCCAGCAGTTACCGGCGGGATCAGCCCCAGCATTTT. The chain couples TRBV6-5 to TRBJ1-5; D gene unclear. This CDR3 spans 13 amino acids. Germline lookup yields CDR1 MNHEY and CDR2 SVGAGI. The V and J ends lost 2 bases and 5 bases respectively, with 7 bases between them.

This clone was seen just once. The chain recombines TRBV4-1 with TRBJ2-5, with 7 bases matching TRBD2. The germline V gene has CDR1 MGHRA and CDR2 YSYEKL. Trimming removed 2 bases from V and 5 bases from J; junction bases left unmatched: 8. The CDR3 length is 15 residues. The CDR3 is CASSQNHGLGETQYF. The CDR3 region has the DNA TGCGCCAGCAGCCAAAATCATGGACTAGGGGAGACCCAGTACTTC.

The count of this clone is one. This chain joins TRBV5-1 and TRBJ2-7, with 8 bases identical to TRBD1. Germline CDR1 reads SGHRS; CDR2 reads YFSETQ. The CDR3 length is 15 residues. V lost 0 bases to trimming and J lost 5 bases; unmatched junction nucleotides: 7. The CDR3 coding sequence is TGCGCCAGCAGCTTGGCCGCAGGGGGCGCGAACGAGCAGTACTTC. Amino acid sequence: CASSLAAGGANEQYF.

The V gene is TRBV19, the J gene TRBJ1-1; 8 bases are a match to TRBD1. This CDR3 is 16 amino acids long. CDR1 is LNHDA and CDR2 is SQIVND in the germline V gene (reference sequence). Trimming took 4 bases from V and 6 from J; bases not matched to a gene: 13. CDR3 region: CASSTQGARINPEAFF. CDR3 DNA: TGTGCCAGTAGTACTCAGGGGGCGCGGATTAATCCTGAAGCTTTCTTT.

This sequence joins TRBV11-2 and TRBJ2-7; D might be TRBD2 (5 bases). The CDR3 runs to 14 residues. V was clipped by 5 bases and J by 3 bases, with 14 bases between them. Germline V gene lookup returns CDR1 SGHAT and CDR2 FQNNGV. For the CDR3, the DNA is TGTGCCAGCAGCCCCGGACTTGCCGGCTACGAGCAGTACTTC. Its translation is CASSPGLAGYEQYF. Filled out from reference TRBV11-2 and TRBJ2-7, the complete variable domain reads EAGVAQSPRYKIIEKRQSVAFWCNPISGHATLYWYQQILGQGPKLLIQFQNNGVVDDSQLPKDRFSAERLKGVDSTLKIQPAKLEDSAVYLCASSPGLAGYEQYFGPGTRLTVT.

The chain combines TRBV5-1 with TRBJ1-1; perhaps TRBD1 as D (6 bases). Germline-derived CDR1 and CDR2 are SGHRS and YFSETQ. CDR3 length: 15 residues. Trimming left V 1 base short and J 0 bases short, with 10 bases between. CDR3 sequence (DNA): TGCGCCAGCAGCTTGACAGGGCCCATGAACACTGAAGCTTTCTTT. Translating it yields CASSLTGPMNTEAFF.

The chain joins TRBV2 to TRBJ1-4; D not certain. The CDR3 is 12 residues long. Trimming cost V 7 bases and J 5 bases, with 8 bases left between them. Looked up from germline, CDR1 is SNHLY and CDR2 is FYNNEI. The CDR3 nucleotides read TGTGCCAGCAACGGAATAAATGAAAAACTGTTTTTT. Encoded protein: CASNGINEKLFF.

The CDR3 DNA reads as TGCGCCAGCAGTCAAGGTCGGGGAGGGGTAGGGTATGGCTACACCTTC. Encoded protein: CASSQGRGGVGYGYTF. The chain couples TRBV23-1 to TRBJ1-2, with D perhaps matching TRBD1 (5 bases). TRBV23-1 is marked as an open reading frame, function uncertain. There are 16 residues in the CDR3. The germline V and J ends were trimmed by 2 bases and 5 bases, with 18 bases remaining between them.

This chain uses TRBV15 with TRBJ1-6; D gene unclear. The germline V and J ends were trimmed by 0 bases and 9 bases, with 12 bases remaining between them. CDR3 size: 15 residues. Germline V gives CDR1 LNHNV, CDR2 YYDKDF (reference sequence). The chain's CDR3 is CATSREKSGRSPLHF. The CDR3 DNA reads as TGTGCCACCAGCAGAGAGAAAAGCGGGCGTTCACCCCTCCACTTT.

With respect to this clone: This sample includes further DNA sequences coding for the same CDR3. V gene TRBV11-2 combines with J gene TRBJ2-7, with 11 bases lining up with TRBD1. Germline V gives CDR1 SGHAT, CDR2 FQNNGV. The CDR3 has 14 amino acids. Losses at the gene ends were 5 bases for V and 4 bases for J; bases not matched to a gene: 4. CDR3 in amino acids: CASSLGQGAYEQYF. CDR3 nucleotides: TGTGCCAGCAGCCTAGGACAGGGGGCTTACGAGCAGTACTTC.

About this clone: The sample carries other DNA sequences with the same CDR3. The V gene is TRBV5-1, the J gene TRBJ2-3; 14 bases are a match to TRBD2. Germline V gene data show CDR1 as SGHRS and CDR2 as YFSETQ. The CDR3 contains 16 residues. V gave up 5 bases and J gave up 3 bases; unmatched junction bases: 5. The chain's CDR3 is CASSSGLAGATDTQYF. CDR3 nucleotides: TGCGCCAGCAGTTCGGGACTAGCGGGGGCTACAGATACGCAGTATTTT.

The chain employs TRBV11-2 and TRBJ1-5; D unresolved. Germline V gene lookup returns CDR1 SGHAT and CDR2 FQNNGV. The CDR3 loop spans 14 amino acids. V gave up 5 bases and J gave up 4 bases, with 12 bases separating them. The CDR3 DNA is TGTGCCAGCAGCCGCGGACCGCTTAATCAGCCCCAGCATTTT. Translating gives CASSRGPLNQPQHF.

The V gene is TRBV6-1, the J gene TRBJ2-7; D uncertain. The length of the CDR3 is 14 residues. Germline CDR1 and CDR2: MNHNS and SASEGT. Trimming took off 2 bases at V and 1 base at J, with 9 bases between the two ends. CDR3 in amino acids: CASSERVFSYEQYF. The CDR3 nucleotides are TGTGCCAGCAGTGAACGGGTTTTTTCCTACGAGCAGTACTTC.

The chain has TRBV29-1 and TRBJ1-2; TRBD1 agrees at 7 bases. V shed 0 bases, J shed 2 bases, and the junction held 0 bases outside the gene matches. The germline V gene encodes CDR1 SQVTM and CDR2 ANQGSEA. The CDR3 consists of 13 residues. CDR3 nucleotides: TGCAGCGTTGAAGAACAGGGGAACTATGGCTACACCTTC. Encoded protein: CSVEEQGNYGYTF.

As DNA, the CDR3 is TGCGCCAGCAGTGAGGTTTCAAATAGCGGGCCAGATACGCAGTATTTT. This gives the protein CASSEVSNSGPDTQYF. This sequence joins TRBV10-1 and TRBJ2-3, with 7 bases lining up with TRBD2. The CDR3 consists of 16 residues. Germline assignment: CDR1 WNHNN and CDR2 SYGVQD (reference sequence). V gave up 2 bases and J gave up 4 bases; unmatched junction bases: 9.

This chain joins TRBV6-1 and TRBJ1-5; the D is unclear. CDR1 MNHNS and CDR2 SASEGT come from the germline V gene. This CDR3 is built from 14 residues. The V gene lost 6 bases and the J gene lost 1 base, with 10 bases spanning the gap. The CDR3 DNA reads as TGTGCCAGCAGCGGAGGGAAGAGCAATCAGCCCCAGCATTTT. Translation: CASSGGKSNQPQHF.

This chain connects TRBV5-1 to TRBJ2-7; D is perhaps TRBD1 (5 bases). Trimming cost V 0 bases and J 6 bases, with 13 bases left between them. There are 14 residues in the CDR3. The germline V gene encodes CDR1 SGHRS and CDR2 YFSETQ. DNA for the CDR3: TGCGCCAGCAGCTTGGAGGGGTACAGGTCCGAGCAGTACTTC. Translation gives CASSLEGYRSEQYF.

The rearrangement uses TRBV7-8 and TRBJ2-5, with unresolved D. Trimming shortened V by 5 bases and J by 1 base, and 14 bases separated the two germline ends. Germline values: CDR1 SGHVS, CDR2 FQNEAQ. The CDR3 has 15 residues. The CDR3 spells CASSLESTFQETQYF. The CDR3 region has the DNA TGTGCCAGCAGCCTAGAGTCTACATTCCAAGAGACCCAGTACTTC.